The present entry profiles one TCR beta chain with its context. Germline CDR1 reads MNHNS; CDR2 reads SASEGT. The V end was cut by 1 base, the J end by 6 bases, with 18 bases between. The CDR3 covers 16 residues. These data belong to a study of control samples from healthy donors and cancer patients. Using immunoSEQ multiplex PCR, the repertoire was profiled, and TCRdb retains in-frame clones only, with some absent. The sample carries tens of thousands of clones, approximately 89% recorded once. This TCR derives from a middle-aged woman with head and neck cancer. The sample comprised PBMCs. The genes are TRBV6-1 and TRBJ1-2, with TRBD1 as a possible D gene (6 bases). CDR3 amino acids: CASSEVPGRGRHGYTF. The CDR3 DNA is TGTGCCAGCAGTGAAGTCCCGGGGAGGGGGAGGCATGGCTACACCTTC.